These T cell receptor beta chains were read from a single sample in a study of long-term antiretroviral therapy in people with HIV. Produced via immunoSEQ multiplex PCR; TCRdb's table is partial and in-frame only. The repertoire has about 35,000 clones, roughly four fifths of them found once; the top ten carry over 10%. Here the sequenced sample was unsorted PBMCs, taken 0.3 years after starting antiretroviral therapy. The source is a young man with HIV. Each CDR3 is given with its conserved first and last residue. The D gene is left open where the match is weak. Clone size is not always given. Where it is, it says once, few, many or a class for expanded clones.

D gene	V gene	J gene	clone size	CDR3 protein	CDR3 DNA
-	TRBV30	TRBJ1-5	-	CAWSVGDQPQHF	TGTGCCTGGAGTGTTGGGGATCAGCCCCAGCATTTT
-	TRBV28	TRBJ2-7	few	CASSSFTYEQYF	TGTGCCAGCAGTTCTTTCACCTACGAGCAGTACTTC
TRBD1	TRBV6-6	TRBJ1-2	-	CASSPDRVGYGYTF	TGTGCCAGCAGTCCCGACAGGGTAGGCTATGGCTACACCTTC
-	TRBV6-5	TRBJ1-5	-	CASSTDPTHVQPQHF	TGTGCCAGCAGTACCGATCCAACCCATGTTCAGCCCCAGCATTTT
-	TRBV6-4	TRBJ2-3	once	CARIGGTQYF	TGTGCCAGGATAGGTGGTACGCAGTATTTT
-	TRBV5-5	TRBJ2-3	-	CASSLESVSGSSTDTQYF	TGTGCCAGCAGCTTGGAATCGGTTAGCGGAAGTAGCACAGATACGCAGTATTTT
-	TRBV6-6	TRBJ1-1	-	CASRESPQRNTEAFF	TGTGCCAGCAGAGAGAGTCCACAGAGAAACACTGAAGCTTTCTTT
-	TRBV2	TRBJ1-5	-	CASSEMGGGDQPQHF	TGTGCCAGCAGTGAAATGGGGGGCGGCGATCAGCCCCAGCATTTT
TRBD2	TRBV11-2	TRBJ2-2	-	CASSSAGLAGFGELFF	TGTGCCAGCAGCTCCGCTGGACTAGCGGGGTTCGGGGAGCTGTTTTTT
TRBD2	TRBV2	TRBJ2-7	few	CASSEASSGVGYEQYF	TGTGCCAGCAGTGAAGCGTCTAGCGGGGTGGGCTACGAGCAGTACTTC
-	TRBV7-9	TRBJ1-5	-	CASSLVGKTGARNQPQHF	TGTGCCAGCAGCTTAGTCGGTAAAACCGGGGCCCGCAATCAGCCCCAGCATTTT
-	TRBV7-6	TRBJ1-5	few	CASSLNPTADSNQPQHF	TGTGCCAGCAGCCTCAACCCGACTGCCGATAGCAATCAGCCCCAGCATTTT
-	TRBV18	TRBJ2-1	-	CASSPETGLNEQFF	TGTGCCAGCTCACCAGAGACAGGACTTAATGAGCAGTTCTTC
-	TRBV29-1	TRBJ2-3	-	CSVEDQSWRPSTDTQYF	TGCAGCGTTGAAGATCAAAGTTGGCGGCCAAGCACAGATACGCAGTATTTT
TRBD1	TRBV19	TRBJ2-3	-	CASGTGPTDTQYF	TGTGCCTCCGGGACAGGACCCACAGATACGCAGTATTTT
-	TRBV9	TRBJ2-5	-	CASSVERVAGQETQYF	TGTGCCAGCAGCGTAGAAAGGGTGGCGGGGCAAGAGACCCAGTACTTC
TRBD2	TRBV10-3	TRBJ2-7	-	CAISEQQRGNYEQYF	TGTGCCATCAGTGAACAGCAGCGGGGGAACTACGAGCAGTACTTC
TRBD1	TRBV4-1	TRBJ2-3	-	CASSHRDRGLNTDTQYF	TGCGCCAGCAGCCACCGGGACAGGGGGCTCAACACAGATACGCAGTATTTT
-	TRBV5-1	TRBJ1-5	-	CASSLGQPEEPQHF	TGCGCCAGCAGCTTGGGGCAGCCCGAAGAGCCCCAGCATTTT
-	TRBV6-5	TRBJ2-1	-	CASRQGNEQFF	TGTGCCAGCAGGCAGGGCAATGAGCAGTTCTTC
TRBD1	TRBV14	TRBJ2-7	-	CASSPHSGGPYEQYF	TGTGCCAGCAGCCCACATTCAGGGGGTCCCTACGAGCAGTACTTC
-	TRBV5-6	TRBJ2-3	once	CASTQGSAADTQYF	TGTGCCAGCACCCAGGGCTCAGCCGCAGATACGCAGTATTTT
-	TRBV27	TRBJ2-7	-	CASSLSTVSYEQYF	TGTGCCAGCAGTTTGTCTACAGTCAGCTACGAGCAGTACTTC
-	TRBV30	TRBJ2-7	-	CAWSVRSPAYEQYF	TGTGCCTGGAGTGTACGCTCCCCCGCCTACGAGCAGTACTTC
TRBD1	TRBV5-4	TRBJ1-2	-	CASSLETGGGYTF	TGTGCCAGCAGCTTGGAGACAGGGGGTGGCTACACCTTC
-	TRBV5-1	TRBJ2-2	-	CATSSGENTGELFF	TGCGCCACCTCTTCCGGGGAAAACACCGGGGAGCTGTTTTTT
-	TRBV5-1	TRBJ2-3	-	CASSPRDSRTDTQYF	TGCGCCAGCAGCCCGAGGGACTCCCGCACAGATACGCAGTATTTT
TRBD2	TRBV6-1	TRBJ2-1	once	CASSDNTREIYNEQFF	TGTGCCAGCAGTGACAATACGCGGGAGATCTACAATGAGCAGTTCTTC
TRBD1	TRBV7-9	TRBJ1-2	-	CASSLEGQVESYTF	TGTGCCAGCAGCTTAGAGGGACAGGTGGAAAGCTACACCTTC
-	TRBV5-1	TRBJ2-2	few	CASSSDVNTGELFF	TGCGCCAGCAGCTCCGATGTTAACACCGGGGAGCTGTTTTTT
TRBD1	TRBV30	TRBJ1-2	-	CAWSPTPGQGAFRYGYTF	TGTGCCTGGAGTCCAACGCCGGGACAGGGGGCCTTCAGGTATGGCTACACCTTC
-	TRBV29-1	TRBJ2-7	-	CSVEGPGQLQFEQYF	TGCAGCGTTGAAGGTCCGGGTCAACTACAATTCGAGCAGTACTTC
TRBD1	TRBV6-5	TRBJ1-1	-	CASSYRQGDTEAFF	TGTGCCAGCAGTTATAGACAGGGGGACACTGAAGCTTTCTTT
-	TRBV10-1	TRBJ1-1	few	CASSELGGLTEAFF	TGCGCCAGCAGTGAACTGGGTGGGCTCACTGAAGCTTTCTTT
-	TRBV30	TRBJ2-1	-	CAWDPGTYNEQFF	TGTGCCTGGGACCCGGGTACCTACAATGAGCAGTTCTTC
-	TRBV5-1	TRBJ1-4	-	CASSLIVRGGRTNEKLFF	TGCGCCAGCAGCTTGATAGTTCGGGGAGGCCGGACTAATGAAAAACTGTTTTTT
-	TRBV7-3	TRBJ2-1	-	CASSLKVGAQFF	TGTGCCAGCAGCTTAAAGGTGGGCGCGCAGTTCTTC
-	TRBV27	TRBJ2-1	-	CASSLSRENEQFF	TGTGCCAGCAGTTTATCTCGGGAAAATGAGCAGTTCTTC
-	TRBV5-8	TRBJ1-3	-	CASSLGGRNTIYF	TGTGCCAGCAGCTTGGGGGGCAGAAACACCATATATTTT
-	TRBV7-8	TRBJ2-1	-	CASRPGRSIGNEQFF	TGTGCCAGCAGGCCGGGACGGAGCATCGGGAATGAGCAGTTCTTC